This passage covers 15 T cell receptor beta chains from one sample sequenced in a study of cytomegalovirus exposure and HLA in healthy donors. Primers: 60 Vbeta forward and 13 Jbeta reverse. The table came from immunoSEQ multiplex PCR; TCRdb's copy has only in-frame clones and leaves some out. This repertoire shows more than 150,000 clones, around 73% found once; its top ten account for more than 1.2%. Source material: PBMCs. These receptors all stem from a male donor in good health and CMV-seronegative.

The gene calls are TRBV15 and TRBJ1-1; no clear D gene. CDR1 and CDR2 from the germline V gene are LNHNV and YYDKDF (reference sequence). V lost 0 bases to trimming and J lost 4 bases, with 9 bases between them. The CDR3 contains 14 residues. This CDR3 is CATSRDTWSTEAFF. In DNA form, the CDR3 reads TGTGCCACCAGCAGAGATACTTGGTCCACTGAAGCTTTCTTT.

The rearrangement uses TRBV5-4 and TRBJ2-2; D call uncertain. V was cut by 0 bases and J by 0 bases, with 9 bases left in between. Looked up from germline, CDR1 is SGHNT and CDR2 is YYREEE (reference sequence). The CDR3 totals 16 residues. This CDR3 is CASSLDRRSNTGELFF. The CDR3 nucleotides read TGTGCCAGCAGCTTGGACCGCAGATCGAACACCGGGGAGCTGTTTTTT.

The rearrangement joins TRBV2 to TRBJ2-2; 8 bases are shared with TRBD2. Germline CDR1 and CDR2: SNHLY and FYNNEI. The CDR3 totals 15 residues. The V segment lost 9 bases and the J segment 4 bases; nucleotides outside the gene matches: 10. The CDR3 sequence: CASYNREGRTGELFF. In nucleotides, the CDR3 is TGTGCCAGTTATAATCGGGAGGGCCGCACCGGGGAGCTGTTTTTT.

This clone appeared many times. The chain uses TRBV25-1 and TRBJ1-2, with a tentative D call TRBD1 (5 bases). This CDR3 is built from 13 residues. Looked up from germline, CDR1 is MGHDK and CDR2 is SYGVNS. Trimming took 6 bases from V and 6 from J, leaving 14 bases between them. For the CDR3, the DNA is TGTGCCAGCAGCAGGGATTTGGGTAATGGCTACACCTTC. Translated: CASSRDLGNGYTF.

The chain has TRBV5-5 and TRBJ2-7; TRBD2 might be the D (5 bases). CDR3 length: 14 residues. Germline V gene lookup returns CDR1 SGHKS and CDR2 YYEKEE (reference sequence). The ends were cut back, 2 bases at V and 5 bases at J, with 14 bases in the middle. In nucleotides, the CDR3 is TGTGCCAGCAGCTTCGAGGGAAGGATCAACGAGCAGTACTTC. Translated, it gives CASSFEGRINEQYF.

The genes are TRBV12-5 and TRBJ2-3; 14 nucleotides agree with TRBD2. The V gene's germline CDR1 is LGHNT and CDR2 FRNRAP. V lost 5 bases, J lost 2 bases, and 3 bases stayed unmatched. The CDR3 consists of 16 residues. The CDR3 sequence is CASGTGLAGVTDTQYF. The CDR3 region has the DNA TGTGCTAGTGGTACGGGACTAGCGGGAGTCACAGATACGCAGTATTTT. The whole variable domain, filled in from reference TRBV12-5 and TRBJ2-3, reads DARVTQTPRHKVTEMGQEVTMRCQPILGHNTVFWYRQTMMQGLELLAYFRNRAPLDDSGMPKDRFSAEMPDATLATLKIQPSEPRDSAVYFCASGTGLAGVTDTQYFGPGTRLTVL.

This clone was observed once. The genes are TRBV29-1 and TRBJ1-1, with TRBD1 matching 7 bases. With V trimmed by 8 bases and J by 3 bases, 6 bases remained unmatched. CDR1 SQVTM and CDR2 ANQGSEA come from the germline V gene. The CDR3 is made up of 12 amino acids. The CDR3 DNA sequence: TGCAGCACGGACAGGTTTGACACTGAAGCTTTCTTT. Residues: CSTDRFDTEAFF. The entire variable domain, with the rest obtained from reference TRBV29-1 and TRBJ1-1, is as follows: SAVISQKPSRDICQRGTSLTIQCQVDSQVTMMFWYRQQPGQSLTLIATANQGSEATYESGFVIDKFPISRPNLTFSTLTVSNMSPEDSSIYLCSTDRFDTEAFFGQGTRLTVV.

Here the CDR3 DNA reads TGTGCCAGCAGTTACTCCAGCTACAATGAGCAGTTCTTC. Translation gives CASSYSSYNEQFF. The J gene is TRBJ2-1, the V gene TRBV6-5; D is ambiguous. The germline gives CDR1 MNHEY, CDR2 SVGAGI. The CDR3 contains 13 residues. Deletions cut 0 bases from V and 3 bases from J, with 3 bases between.

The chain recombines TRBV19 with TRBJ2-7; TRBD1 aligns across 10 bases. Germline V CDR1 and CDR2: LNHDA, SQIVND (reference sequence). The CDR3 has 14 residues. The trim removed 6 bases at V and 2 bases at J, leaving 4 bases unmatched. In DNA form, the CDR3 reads TGTGCCAGTAGGGGACAGGGGATTCCCTACGAGCAGTACTTC. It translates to CASRGQGIPYEQYF.

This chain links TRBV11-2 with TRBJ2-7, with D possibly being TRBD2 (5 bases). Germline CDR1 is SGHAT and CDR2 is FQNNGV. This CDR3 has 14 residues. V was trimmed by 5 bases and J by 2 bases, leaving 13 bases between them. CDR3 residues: CASSRSDLTYEQYF. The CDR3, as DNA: TGTGCCAGCAGCAGATCGGACTTGACCTACGAGCAGTACTTC.

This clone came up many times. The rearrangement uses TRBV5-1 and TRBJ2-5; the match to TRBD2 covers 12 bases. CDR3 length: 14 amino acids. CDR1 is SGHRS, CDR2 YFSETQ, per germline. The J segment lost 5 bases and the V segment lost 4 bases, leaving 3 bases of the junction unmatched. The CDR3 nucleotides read TGCGCCAGCAGCATCGGGACTAGCGGGGAGACCCAGTACTTC. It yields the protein CASSIGTSGETQYF.

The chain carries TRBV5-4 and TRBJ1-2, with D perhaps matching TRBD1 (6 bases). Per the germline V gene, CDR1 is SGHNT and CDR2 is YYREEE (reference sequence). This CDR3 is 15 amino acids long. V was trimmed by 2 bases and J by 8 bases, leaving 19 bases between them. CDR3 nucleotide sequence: TGTGCCAGCAGCTTAGTGGGGGCGTCGGGTGAAGGCTACACCTTC. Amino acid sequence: CASSLVGASGEGYTF.

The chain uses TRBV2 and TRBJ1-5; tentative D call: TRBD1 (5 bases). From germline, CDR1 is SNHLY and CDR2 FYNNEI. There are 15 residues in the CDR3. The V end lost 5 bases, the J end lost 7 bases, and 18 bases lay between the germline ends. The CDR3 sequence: CASSRLDKLNQPQHF. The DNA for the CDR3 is TGTGCCAGCAGTCGTCTGGACAAACTGAACCAGCCCCAGCATTTT.

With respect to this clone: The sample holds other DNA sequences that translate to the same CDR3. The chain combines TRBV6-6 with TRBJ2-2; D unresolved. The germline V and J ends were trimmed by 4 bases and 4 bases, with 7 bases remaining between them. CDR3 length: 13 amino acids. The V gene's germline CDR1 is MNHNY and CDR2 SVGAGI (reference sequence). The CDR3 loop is CASSSGSTGELFF. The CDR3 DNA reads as TGTGCCAGCAGTTCCGGGTCCACCGGGGAGCTGTTTTTT.

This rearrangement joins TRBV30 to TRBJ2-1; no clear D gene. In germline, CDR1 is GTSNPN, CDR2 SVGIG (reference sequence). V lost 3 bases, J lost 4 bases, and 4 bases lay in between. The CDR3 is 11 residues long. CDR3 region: CAWSGYNEQFF. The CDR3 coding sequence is TGTGCCTGGAGCGGTTACAATGAGCAGTTCTTC.